Below, 24 T cell receptor beta chains from the same sample are listed, as sequenced in a study of identifying expanded T cells in peripheral blood. Sequencing was performed with immunoSEQ multiplex PCR; in TCRdb, only in-frame clones are kept and a portion is missing. The sample shows approximately 97,000 clones, approximately 88% of them seen only once. The sequenced material came from blood. The receptors were gathered from a person aged 18-69 years in good health.

The V gene is TRBV4-1, the J gene TRBJ1-2; 7 bases are shared with TRBD1. V lost 2 bases and J lost 0; bases outside the gene matches: 3. The CDR3 sequence is 15 residues long. Germline V gives CDR1 MGHRA, CDR2 YSYEKL. DNA of the CDR3: TGCGCCAGCAGCCAAAGACAGGGCTCTAACTATGGCTACACCTTC. Translating gives CASSQRQGSNYGYTF.

This clone was observed once. The rearrangement links TRBV28 to TRBJ1-4; weak D call: TRBD1 (6 bases). The germline CDR1 and CDR2 sequences are MDHEN and SYDVKM. This CDR3 spans 13 amino acids. Trimming pared 4 bases from V and 8 bases from J, leaving 11 bases between. CDR3 residues: CASSYREREKLFF. For the CDR3, the DNA is TGTGCCAGCAGTTACAGGGAACGCGAAAAACTGTTTTTT.

The genes are TRBV5-5 and TRBJ1-1; D call uncertain. The CDR3 is 13 amino acids. Germline CDR1 is SGHKS and CDR2 is YYEKEE (reference sequence). V shed 0 bases and J shed 4 bases, with 7 bases lying between them. CDR3 region: CASSLDRGTEAFF. The CDR3 DNA reads as TGTGCCAGCAGCTTGGACAGAGGCACTGAAGCTTTCTTT.

CDR3 in amino acids: CASSLMTGTLNQPQHF. As DNA, the CDR3 is TGTGCCAGCAGCTTAATGACGGGTACCCTCAATCAGCCCCAGCATTTT. The chain employs TRBV7-2 and TRBJ1-5; no clear D gene. CDR1 is SGHTA and CDR2 is FQGNSA in the germline V gene. The V end lost 2 bases, the J end lost 3 bases, and 14 bases lay between the germline ends. The CDR3 covers 16 residues. The entire variable domain, with the rest obtained from reference TRBV7-2 and TRBJ1-5, is as follows: GAGVSQSPSNKVTEKGKDVELRCDPISGHTALYWYRQSLGQGLEFLIYFQGNSAPDKSGLPSDRFSAERTGGSVSTLTIQRTQQEDSAVYLCASSLMTGTLNQPQHFGDGTRLSIL.

V usage is TRBV7-2 and J usage is TRBJ1-4; D is unclear. The ends were cut back, 5 bases at V and 1 base at J, with 14 bases in the middle. CDR1 is SGHTA and CDR2 is FQGNSA in the germline V gene. The CDR3 runs 16 residues. Here the CDR3 DNA reads TGTGCCAGCAGCCCGTCGGGAGCCCGAACTAATGAAAAACTGTTTTTT. Translation gives CASSPSGARTNEKLFF.

This chain links TRBV7-9 with TRBJ1-2, with D hard to call. Trimming removed 7 bases at V and 4 bases at J, with 19 bases between. The CDR3 spans 15 residues. Germline-derived CDR1 and CDR2 are SEHNR and FQNEAQ (reference sequence). DNA for the CDR3: TGTGCCAGCACCCTAGAACGTGGGCTCGGCTATGGCTACACCTTC. Translating gives CASTLERGLGYGYTF.

The chain combines TRBV7-9 with TRBJ2-1; D gene ambiguous. V was clipped by 3 bases and J by 3 bases, with 12 bases between them. Germline assignment: CDR1 SEHNR and CDR2 FQNEAQ (reference sequence). CDR3 length: 15 residues. The CDR3 sequence: CASSLVGRIYNEQFF. The CDR3 nucleotides read TGTGCCAGCAGCTTGGTGGGCCGCATCTACAATGAGCAGTTCTTC.

V is TRBV29-1 and J is TRBJ1-2; TRBD1 might be the D (6 bases). V lost 3 bases and J 8 bases, leaving 16 bases between the germline ends. Germline V gene sequence: CDR1 SQVTM, CDR2 ANQGSEA. This CDR3 region has 13 residues. This CDR3 reads CSVDTGRGTGYTF. CDR3 sequence (DNA): TGCAGCGTTGACACAGGGCGGGGTACAGGCTACACCTTC. Supplemented by reference TRBV29-1 and TRBJ1-2, the full variable domain reads SAVISQKPSRDICQRGTSLTIQCQVDSQVTMMFWYRQQPGQSLTLIATANQGSEATYESGFVIDKFPISRPNLTFSTLTVSNMSPEDSSIYLCSVDTGRGTGYTFGSGTRLTVV.

The chain couples TRBV4-2 to TRBJ2-7, with D perhaps TRBD1 (7 bases). Germline values: CDR1 LGHNA, CDR2 YNFKEQ. This CDR3 has 12 amino acids. The V end lost 8 bases, the J end lost 7 bases, and 15 bases lay between the germline ends. CDR3 in amino acids: CASQNQGGEQYF. In DNA, the CDR3 is TGTGCCAGCCAAAACCAGGGGGGAGAGCAGTACTTC.

The rearrangement links TRBV28 to TRBJ2-6; either TRBD1 or TRBD2 may supply D (6 bases each). The CDR3 contains 15 residues. From germline, CDR1 is MDHEN and CDR2 SYDVKM. V lost 3 bases to trimming and J lost 4 bases, with 10 bases between them. DNA of the CDR3: TGTGCCAGCAGTTTGGGGGGCGCGGGGGCCAACGTCCTGACTTTC. Encoded protein: CASSLGGAGANVLTF.

The J gene is TRBJ2-7, the V gene TRBV10-3, with D possibly matching TRBD1 (5 bases). The length of the CDR3 is 16 residues. V dropped 4 bases and J dropped 7 bases, with 23 bases sitting between them. Per the germline V gene, CDR1 is ENHRY and CDR2 is SYGVKD. The CDR3 DNA sequence: TGTGCCATCAGTGCCCTGGTGACAGTAGCCGACGGGGAGCAGTACTTC. This encodes CAISALVTVADGEQYF.

The chain couples TRBV18 to TRBJ2-7, with 16 bases that match TRBD2. The CDR3 sequence is 19 residues long. CDR1 and CDR2 (germline): KGHSH, LQKENI. J was trimmed by 2 bases and V by 3 bases; bases with no gene match: 10. The CDR3 spells CASSPTGLAGGPGAYEQYF. CDR3 in DNA: TGTGCCAGCTCACCTACGGGACTAGCGGGAGGGCCGGGGGCCTACGAGCAGTACTTC.

The chain employs TRBV30 and TRBJ2-7, with 7 positions matching TRBD1. The germline V gene encodes CDR1 GTSNPN and CDR2 SVGIG (reference sequence). V was clipped by 2 bases and J by 3 bases; unmatched bases: 10. The CDR3 is made up of 15 amino acids. The CDR3 DNA sequence: TGTGCCTGGAGTTCGAACAGGGGTCTCCTCTACGAGCAGTACTTC. Protein sequence: CAWSSNRGLLYEQYF.

The J gene is TRBJ1-5, the V gene TRBV19, with D perhaps TRBD1 (5 bases). V was shortened by 7 bases and J by 9 bases, with 13 bases between the two germline ends. Germline V gene lookup returns CDR1 LNHDA and CDR2 SQIVND (reference sequence). The CDR3 spans 12 residues. This CDR3 is CASNEGRGPQHF. The CDR3 coding sequence is TGTGCCAGTAACGAGGGGAGGGGGCCCCAGCATTTT.

The chain employs TRBV6-5 and TRBJ2-7; D possibly corresponds to TRBD1 (6 bases). V was clipped by 5 bases and J by 4 bases, with 12 bases between them. CDR3 size: 13 residues. Germline V gene data show CDR1 as MNHEY and CDR2 as SVGAGI. CDR3 sequence: CASSEAGQYEQYF. The CDR3 nucleotides are TGTGCCAGCAGTGAAGCTGGACAGTACGAGCAGTACTTC.

As regards this clone: Germline is not matched at one junction end, which may reflect a read error. The same CDR3 is also encoded by other DNA sequences in this sample. The chain has TRBV29-1 and TRBJ1-1; D perhaps matches TRBD1 (6 bases). Germline V gene sequence: CDR1 SQVTM, CDR2 ANQGSEA. The CDR3 loop spans 10 amino acids. The CDR3 DNA follows: TGCGGGGGGGCTAACACTGAGGCTTTCTTT. It is translated as CGGANTEAFF.

The chain is built from TRBV7-9 and TRBJ1-2; D remains ambiguous. CDR3 length: 15 residues. Germline CDR1 and CDR2: SEHNR and FQNEAQ (reference sequence). The V end lost 3 bases, the J end lost 0 bases, and 11 bases lay between the germline ends. The CDR3 region has the DNA TGTGCCAGCAGCTTGGGTGGAAGAACTAACTATGGCTACACCTTC. Translated: CASSLGGRTNYGYTF.

J is TRBJ1-1 and V is TRBV30, with D unclear. V lost 4 bases, J lost 1 base, and 4 bases lay in between. This CDR3 spans 11 amino acids. Per the germline V gene, CDR1 is GTSNPN and CDR2 is SVGIG (reference sequence). The CDR3: CAWKWNTEAFF. CDR3 coding DNA: TGTGCCTGGAAATGGAACACTGAAGCTTTCTTT.

This clone came up a few times. The chain joins TRBV6-5 to TRBJ1-6, with TRBD1 as a possible D gene (6 bases). This CDR3 comprises 14 residues. Trimming stripped 8 bases from V and 7 bases from J, with 15 bases between. The germline gives CDR1 MNHEY, CDR2 SVGAGI. This chain's CDR3 is CASGRDKGNSPLHF. The DNA for the CDR3 is TGTGCCAGCGGAAGGGACAAGGGAAATTCACCCCTCCACTTT.

CDR3 amino acids: CASSEPGTPETQYF. CDR3 bases: TGTGCCAGCAGTGAGCCTGGGACGCCCGAGACCCAGTACTTC. The chain links TRBV6-6 to TRBJ2-5; the D gene could be TRBD1 or TRBD2 (5 bases each). CDR1 and CDR2 from the germline V gene are MNHNY and SVGAGI (reference sequence). The CDR3 loop spans 14 amino acids. The V end was cut by 5 bases, the J end by 5 bases, with 15 bases between.

V and J are TRBV5-6 and TRBJ1-5; 8 nucleotides align to TRBD1. The CDR3 contains 16 residues. The trim removed 0 bases at V and 6 bases at J, leaving 8 bases unmatched. The germline V gene encodes CDR1 SGHDT and CDR2 YYEEEE. CDR3: CASSLVGQGTGQPQHF. CDR3 nucleotides: TGTGCCAGCAGCTTGGTCGGACAGGGAACAGGTCAGCCCCAGCATTTT.

The chain combines TRBV10-3 with TRBJ1-1, with 9 bases aligning to TRBD1. The J segment lost 11 bases and the V segment lost 2 bases, leaving 6 bases of the junction unmatched. Germline CDR1 ENHRY, CDR2 SYGVKD. There are 13 residues in the CDR3. CDR3 nucleotides: TGTGCCATCAGTGAGGGGGACAGGGTTGCGGCTTTCTTT. This encodes CAISEGDRVAAFF.

CDR3 sequence reads: CASRGSGTVQPQHF. The CDR3 DNA reads as TGTGCCAGTAGGGGATCAGGGACGGTTCAGCCCCAGCATTTT. V gene TRBV19 combines with J gene TRBJ1-5, with D tentatively TRBD1 (5 bases). CDR1 is LNHDA and CDR2 is SQIVND in the germline V gene (reference sequence). The CDR3 covers 14 residues. V was cut by 6 bases and J by 6 bases, with 15 bases left in between.

The V gene is TRBV5-1, the J gene TRBJ2-7, with a weak D call TRBD2 (5 bases). V lost 0 bases, J lost 3 bases, and 10 bases lay in between. The CDR3 spans 14 residues. Germline V gene data show CDR1 as SGHRS and CDR2 as YFSETQ. CDR3 DNA: TGCGCCAGCAGCTTGGCGGGGATCAACTACGAGCAGTACTTC. Protein: CASSLAGINYEQYF.